The rows below give T cell receptor beta chains drawn from one sample of a study of shared clonotypes between healthy human individuals. The protocol was immunoSEQ multiplex PCR, while the TCRdb copy is restricted to in-frame clones and leaves out a portion. This sample yields hundreds of thousands of clones, of which roughly three quarters are seen a single time; around 14% belongs to the top ten. Sequences were obtained from PBMCs. These receptors all stem from a woman aged 40 to 50 in good health. Some clones in this sample may be carry-over from other donors' samples. The CDR3 runs from the conserved cysteine through the conserved F or W. Fields, in order: J gene, V gene, clone size, D gene, CDR3 DNA, CDR3 protein. The D gene is left open where the match is weak. Size is stated for part of the rows, as once, few or many counts, or as a class when the clone is expanded.

>TRBJ2-7|TRBV6-1|.|TRBD2
TGTGCCAGCAGCGAGGGTGGCGGGAGGGCCGAGCAGTACTTC
CASSEGGGRAEQYF
>TRBJ1-2|TRBV20-1|few|.
TGCAGTGCTACAGGGTACTATGGCTACACCTTC
CSATGYYGYTF
>TRBJ2-1|TRBV7-2|.|TRBD2
TGTGCCAGCAGCTTGAATCCGGGACTAGCGGGTCACTACAATGAGCAGTTCTTC
CASSLNPGLAGHYNEQFF
>TRBJ1-4|TRBV5-1|few|TRBD1
TGCGCCAGCAGCTTGGACTCCGGGACAGGAGGAAAACTGTTTTTT
CASSLDSGTGGKLFF
>TRBJ1-2|TRBV7-8|once|.
TGTGCCAGCAGCTTAGGGCAGGGCGGTGGCTACACCTTC
CASSLGQGGGYTF
>TRBJ1-1|TRBV15|.|TRBD1
TGTGCCACCAGCAGACCCACAGGGGGGGACGACACTGAAGCTTTCTTT
CATSRPTGGDDTEAFF
>TRBJ1-5|TRBV29-1|.|.
TGCAGCGTTAAAGAGAACAGTAACAATCAGCCCCAGCATTTT
CSVKENSNNQPQHF
>TRBJ2-1|TRBV7-9|.|.
TGTGCCAGCAGCTCTTCCCGTTTGGAGCAGTTCTTC
CASSSSRLEQFF
>TRBJ2-3|TRBV11-2|.|.
TGTGCCAGCAGCTTAGAAGGAGGGTTCACAGATACGCAGTATTTT
CASSLEGGFTDTQYF
>TRBJ1-1|TRBV29-1|.|.
TGCAGCGTAGCCCCCTCCGCGAACACTGAAGCTTTCTTT
CSVAPSANTEAFF
>TRBJ2-3|TRBV5-1|.|.
TGCGCCAGCAGCCCGGGTGACTCCCCAGATACGCAGTATTTT
CASSPGDSPDTQYF
>TRBJ2-7|TRBV28|.|.
TGTGCCAGCAGAGAGACAGGGAGGGGTCTCGAGCAGTACTTC
CASRETGRGLEQYF
>TRBJ1-5|TRBV6-6|.|TRBD1
TGTGCCAGCATTGAGGGGGCCAGCAATCAGCCCCAGCATTTT
CASIEGASNQPQHF
>TRBJ1-5|TRBV28|.|.
TGTGCCAGCATTTCAACCCGCAATCAGCCCCAGCATTTT
CASISTRNQPQHF
>TRBJ2-2|TRBV7-9|many|.
TGTGCCAGCAAGTCCATAAACACCGGGGAGCTGTTTTTT
CASKSINTGELFF
>TRBJ1-1|TRBV11-1|.|TRBD1
TGTGCCAGCAGCTTATTCGGGACAGGAGCGGGCGTGAACACTGAAGCTTTCTTT
CASSLFGTGAGVNTEAFF
>TRBJ2-2|TRBV10-1|.|TRBD1
TGCGCCAGCAGTCGGTTATCTGGGACAGGAACCACCGGGGAGCTGTTTTTT
CASSRLSGTGTTGELFF
>TRBJ1-3|TRBV2|.|.
TGTGCCAGCAGTAGGGAGACGGTTCTGGTCGGAAACACCATATATTTT
CASSRETVLVGNTIYF
>TRBJ1-4|TRBV18|.|.
TGTGCCAGCTCACAATCAGGGGCCCGGCAGGAAAAACTGTTTTTT
CASSQSGARQEKLFF
>TRBJ2-1|TRBV21-1|.|.
TGTGCCAGCAGCAGGGCCCCTGGCCGGAGTCCCTACAATGAGCAGTTCTTC
CASSRAPGRSPYNEQFF
>TRBJ2-1|TRBV5-1|.|TRBD2
TGCGCCAGCAACCGGGACTACACCAATGAGCAGTTCTTC
CASNRDYTNEQFF
>TRBJ2-1|TRBV6-6|.|TRBD1
TGTGCCAGCAGTTATGAGGGGACAGGGTACAATGAGCAGTTCTTC
CASSYEGTGYNEQFF
>TRBJ2-2|TRBV14|.|.
TGTGCCAGCAGCCAAGATCACGGGAGAACTACCGGGGAGCTGTTTTTT
CASSQDHGRTTGELFF